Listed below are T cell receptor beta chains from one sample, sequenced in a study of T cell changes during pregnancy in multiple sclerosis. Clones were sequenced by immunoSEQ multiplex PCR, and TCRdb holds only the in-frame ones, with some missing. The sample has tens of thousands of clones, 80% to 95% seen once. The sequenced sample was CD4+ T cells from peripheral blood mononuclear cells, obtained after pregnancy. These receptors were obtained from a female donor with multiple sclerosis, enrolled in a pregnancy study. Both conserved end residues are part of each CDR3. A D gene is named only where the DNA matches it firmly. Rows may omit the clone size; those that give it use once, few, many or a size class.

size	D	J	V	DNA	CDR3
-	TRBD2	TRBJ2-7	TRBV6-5	TGTGCCAGCTCTAACCGACTAGCGGCCGAGCAGTACTTC	CASSNRLAAEQYF
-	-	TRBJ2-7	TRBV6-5	TGTGCCAGCAGTTACAACAGGGCCTACGAGCAGTACTTC	CASSYNRAYEQYF
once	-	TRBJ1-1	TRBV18	TGTGCCAGCTCACTCCAGCCCAGGGACACTGAAGCTTTCTTT	CASSLQPRDTEAFF
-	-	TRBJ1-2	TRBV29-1	TGCAGCGCCCGGACAGCCTATGGCTACACCTTC	CSARTAYGYTF
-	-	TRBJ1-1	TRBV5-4	TGTGCCAGCAGCCGAGGGGGGGACCCTGAAGCTTTCTTT	CASSRGGDPEAFF
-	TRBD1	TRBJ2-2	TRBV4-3	TGCGCCAGCAGCAGGGACAGGCCCACCGGGGAGCTGTTTTTT	CASSRDRPTGELFF
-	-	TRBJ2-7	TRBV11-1	TGTGCCAGCAGCTTAGGGGGGGTCCCGGAGCAGTACTTC	CASSLGGVPEQYF
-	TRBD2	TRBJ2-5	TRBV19	TGTGCCAGTCGGGGGGGTAGTGGGACCCAGTACTTC	CASRGGSGTQYF
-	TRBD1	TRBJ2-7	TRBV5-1	TGCGCCAGCAGCACCGGGACAGGGTTCGAGCAGTACTTC	CASSTGTGFEQYF
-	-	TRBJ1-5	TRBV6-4	TGTGCCAGCAGCGGGGGGGAAAATCAGCCCCAGCATTTT	CASSGGENQPQHF
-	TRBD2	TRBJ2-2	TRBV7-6	TGTGCCAGCAGCTTAGTTCCTAGCGGGGGATCAAACACCGGGGAGCTGTTTTTT	CASSLVPSGGSNTGELFF
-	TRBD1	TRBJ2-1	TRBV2	TGTGCCAGCAGCGTACGACAGGGACGAATTTACAATGAGCAGTTCTTC	CASSVRQGRIYNEQFF
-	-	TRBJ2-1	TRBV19	TGTGCCAGTAGTATAGTCCAGGGCAATGAGCAGTTCTTC	CASSIVQGNEQFF